A single sample is the source of the 16 T cell receptor beta chains below, sequenced in a study of identifying expanded T cells in peripheral blood. This table comes from immunoSEQ multiplex PCR, and its TCRdb copy is limited to in-frame clones, with some not included. The top ten hold about 20% of the sample, which has 55,000 to 80,000 clones, approximately 82% seen once. The sample taken for sequencing was blood. Receptors were obtained from a person aged 18 to 75 in good health.

This rearrangement joins TRBV18 to TRBJ2-3, with D tentatively TRBD2 (5 bases). Germline CDR1 KGHSH, CDR2 LQKENI. This CDR3 has 12 amino acids. V lost 4 bases, J lost 6 bases, and 8 bases lay in between. The CDR3 here is CASSLLADTQYF. In DNA form, the CDR3 reads TGTGCCAGCTCACTTTTAGCGGATACGCAGTATTTT.

A word on this clone: Compared with germline, one end of the junction differs, possibly owing to a read error. V is TRBV7-6 and J is TRBJ2-2; D assignment may be TRBD1 or TRBD2 (5 bases each). The CDR3 spans 16 residues. Per the germline V gene, CDR1 is SGHVS and CDR2 is FNYEAQ. The CDR3 region is CASSQSTGTKTGELFF. CDR3 nucleotides: TGTGCCAGCAGCCAAAGTACCGGGACGAAAACCGGGGAGCTGTTTTTT.

This sequence joins TRBV6-1 and TRBJ2-3; D might be TRBD2 (6 bases). V was trimmed by 2 bases and J by 3 bases, leaving 9 bases between them. From germline, CDR1 is MNHNS and CDR2 SASEGT. The CDR3 runs 14 residues. The CDR3 protein is CASSEQGRTDTQYF. The CDR3 nucleotides are TGTGCCAGCAGTGAACAAGGGAGGACAGATACGCAGTATTTT.

The chain couples TRBV7-2 to TRBJ2-5, with 9 bases that match TRBD2. This CDR3 has 17 residues. Unmatched junction bases numbered 15, after V lost 5 bases and J lost 5 bases. Germline CDR1 and CDR2: SGHTA and FQGNSA. The DNA for the CDR3 is TGTGCCAGCAGCAGAGAAAGCGGGAGGATCAGAGGCGAGACCCAGTACTTC. Amino acid sequence: CASSRESGRIRGETQYF. The full variable domain, in which reference TRBV7-2 and TRBJ2-5 provide the parts outside the CDR3, is GAGVSQSPSNKVTEKGKDVELRCDPISGHTALYWYRQSLGQGLEFLIYFQGNSAPDKSGLPSDRFSAERTGGSVSTLTIQRTQQEDSAVYLCASSRESGRIRGETQYFGPGTRLLVL.

This clone appeared a single time. V usage is TRBV9 and J usage is TRBJ2-7; 7 nucleotides line up with TRBD2. V shed 3 bases and J 5 bases; nucleotides not matched to a gene: 8. This CDR3 has 14 amino acids. CDR1 is SGDLS and CDR2 is YYNGEE in the germline V gene. In DNA, the CDR3 is TGTGCCAGCAGCGGGGGAGGGGACGGAAACGAGCAGTACTTC. It encodes CASSGGGDGNEQYF.

V and J are TRBV27 and TRBJ2-1; tentatively, D is TRBD1 (6 bases). This CDR3 region has 15 residues. The ends were cut back, 8 bases at V and 8 bases at J, with 22 bases in the middle. Germline V gene lookup returns CDR1 MNHEY and CDR2 SMNVEV (reference sequence). The CDR3 bases are TGTGCCAGCTCGGCGTCCGACTCACCAGGGGATGAGCAGTTCTTC. It codes for CASSASDSPGDEQFF.

The rearrangement uses TRBV5-1 and TRBJ2-4, with a weak D call TRBD1 (6 bases). The V end was cut by 0 bases, the J end by 1 base, with 14 bases between. The CDR3 consists of 17 residues. Germline CDR1 reads SGHRS; CDR2 reads YFSETQ. CDR3 amino acids: CASSLGRQGIAKNIQYF. The CDR3 DNA is TGCGCCAGCAGCTTGGGTCGGCAGGGGATCGCCAAAAACATTCAGTACTTC.

The rearrangement links TRBV18 to TRBJ1-1; no clear D. Germline V gene data show CDR1 as KGHSH and CDR2 as LQKENI. The V gene lost 0 bases and the J gene lost 5 bases, with 10 bases spanning the gap. The CDR3 length is 14 residues. This CDR3 reads CASSPPAGRTEAFF. In nucleotides, the CDR3 is TGTGCCAGCTCACCACCGGCAGGCCGGACTGAAGCTTTCTTT.

The chain recombines TRBV11-2 with TRBJ2-7, with D tentatively TRBD1 (6 bases). This CDR3 comprises 14 residues. Germline V gene lookup returns CDR1 SGHAT and CDR2 FQNNGV. Trimming removed 5 bases from V and 2 bases from J, with 13 bases in between. The CDR3 spells CASSRGQPPYEQYF. The CDR3 nucleotides read TGTGCCAGCAGCCGTGGACAGCCCCCCTACGAGCAGTACTTC.

This chain connects TRBV5-1 to TRBJ2-5; D not resolved. Trimming stripped 4 bases from V and 1 base from J, with 11 bases between. The CDR3 consists of 14 residues. The germline gives CDR1 SGHRS, CDR2 YFSETQ. The CDR3 DNA reads as TGCGCCAGCAGCGGAAAGGGTACCCAAGAGACCCAGTACTTC. It is translated as CASSGKGTQETQYF.

This clone was observed a few times. The chain combines TRBV7-9 with TRBJ2-5, with 7 bases identical to TRBD1. The germline V gene encodes CDR1 SEHNR and CDR2 FQNEAQ (reference sequence). Losses at the gene ends were 4 bases for V and 2 bases for J; bases not matched to a gene: 4. This CDR3 has 14 amino acids. The CDR3 loop is CASSWGTVQETQYF. In nucleotides, the CDR3 is TGTGCCAGCAGCTGGGGGACAGTTCAAGAGACCCAGTACTTC.

The chain has TRBV4-2 and TRBJ1-2; D unresolved. The CDR3 has 16 residues. CDR1 and CDR2 (germline): LGHNA, YNFKEQ. Trimming stripped 1 base from V and 1 base from J, with 13 bases between. This CDR3 reads CASSQALGLLNYGYTF. CDR3 nucleotide sequence: TGTGCCAGCAGCCAAGCTCTGGGCCTACTTAACTATGGCTACACCTTC.

The chain employs TRBV7-3 and TRBJ2-2; D uncertain. The V end was cut by 5 bases, the J end by 0 bases, with 7 bases between. The CDR3 has 14 amino acids. The V gene's germline CDR1 is SGHTA and CDR2 FQGTGA. This chain's CDR3 is CASSAGSNTGELFF. The CDR3, as DNA: TGTGCCAGCAGCGCCGGGTCGAACACCGGGGAGCTGTTTTTT.

The chain has TRBV10-3 and TRBJ2-3; D is unclear. CDR1 and CDR2 from the germline V gene are ENHRY and SYGVKD. This CDR3 contains 15 residues. Trimming removed 0 bases at V and 3 bases at J, with 10 bases between. The CDR3 DNA sequence: TGTGCCATCAGTGAGTCCTCCGGTTATACAGATACGCAGTATTTT. It translates to CAISESSGYTDTQYF.

This sequence joins TRBV18 and TRBJ2-3; D could derive from TRBD1 or TRBD2 (6 bases each). Germline V gene data show CDR1 as KGHSH and CDR2 as LQKENI. The V gene lost 3 bases and the J gene lost 2 bases, with 15 bases spanning the gap. The CDR3 runs 16 residues. CDR3: CASSPGQGRTTDTQYF. DNA for the CDR3: TGTGCCAGCTCACCGGGGCAGGGGAGGACCACAGATACGCAGTATTTT.

V gene TRBV18 combines with J gene TRBJ1-6; no clear D gene. Germline values: CDR1 KGHSH, CDR2 LQKENI. The CDR3 covers 14 residues. Trimming removed 1 base from V and 7 bases from J, with 8 bases in between. In DNA, the CDR3 is TGTGCCAGCTCACCACAGGGTTTGAATTCACCCCTCCACTTT. Protein product: CASSPQGLNSPLHF.